The clone carrying this T cell receptor (beta chain) was counted only a few times. The antigen remains unidentified. The V end lost 0 bases, the J end lost 3 bases, and 14 bases lay between the germline ends. Germline-derived CDR1 and CDR2 are SGHAT and FQNNGV. The CDR3 is 17 amino acids. Libraries for TCRalpha and TCRbeta carried sample barcodes and unique molecular identifiers via 5'RACE. TCRdb independently ran MiXCR on the 5' RACE reads; one entry per CDR3 protein. The sample holds roughly 620,000 distinct CDR3 sequences, approximately 19% seen once. The data originate from a study of T-cell memory formation after mild COVID-19. Study in general: The TCR clusters were mostly specific to one donor. Findings of the study overall: There was no confirmation that second-wave clones peaking on day 37 were SARS-CoV-2 specific. Pre-infection memory contained some responding clones, which suggested that cross-reactive memory had joined.

The clonotype comes from an adult woman who had mild COVID-19 (a few samples of this study predate the infection). Cell type and time point are not known. The source material was PBMCs or a T cell subset sorted from them (not recorded which). The chain links TRBV11-2 to TRBJ2-2; D unclear. The CDR3 sequence: CASSLEGLPGDTGELFF. In DNA, the CDR3 is TGTGCCAGCAGCTTAGAAGGCCTGCCGGGCGACACCGGGGAGCTGTTTTTT.